This T cell receptor (beta chain) was obtained from a study of T cell repertoires in cytomegalovirus infection. Overall study: Through public TCR beta signatures, both CMV infection and matching HLA type were indicated. Study-wide points: In two of eight donors, the top clonotype was HLA-C-restricted CMV-specific. Identification of carriers of CMV plus the relevant HLA was achieved through cumulative public TCR beta family frequency.

Concerning this clonotype: Its antigen is still unknown.

TCRdb re-called the reads through MiXCR, storing one row per CDR3 protein. This table holds some 680,000 distinct CDR3 sequences, under 40% found once. This sequence originates from a human donor in good health (CMV status not recorded). Some clones in this sample may be carry-over from other donors' samples. The sequenced material came from PBMCs.

For the CDR3, the DNA is TGTGCCAGCAGTGATGGCGGGGCCCCACGCCGGCATTTT. It yields the protein CASSDGGAPRRHF. The V and J genes are TRBV2 and TRBJ1-5; a possible D gene is TRBD1 (5 bases). The ends were cut back, 3 bases at V and 15 bases at J, with 18 bases in the middle. The CDR3 is 13 amino acids. Germline CDR1 is SNHLY and CDR2 is FYNNEI.